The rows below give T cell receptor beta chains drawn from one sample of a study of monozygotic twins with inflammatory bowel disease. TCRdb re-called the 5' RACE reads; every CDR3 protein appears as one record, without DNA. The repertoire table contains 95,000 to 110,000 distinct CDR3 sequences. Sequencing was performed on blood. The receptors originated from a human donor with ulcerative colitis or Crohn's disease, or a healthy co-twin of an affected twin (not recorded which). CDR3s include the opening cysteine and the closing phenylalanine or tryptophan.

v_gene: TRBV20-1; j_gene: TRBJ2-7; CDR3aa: CSATDRNYEQYF
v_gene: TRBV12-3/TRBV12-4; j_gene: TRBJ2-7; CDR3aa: CASSFGGGSVLEQYF
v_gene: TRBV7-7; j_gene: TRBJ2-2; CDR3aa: CASSPGGGSGELFF
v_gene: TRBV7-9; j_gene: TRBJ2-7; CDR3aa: CASRTGSSNYEQYF
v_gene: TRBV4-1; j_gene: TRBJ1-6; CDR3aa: CASGGLRNSPLHF
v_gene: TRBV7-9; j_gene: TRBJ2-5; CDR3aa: CASSLDRSQKETQYF
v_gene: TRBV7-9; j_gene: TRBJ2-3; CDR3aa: CASSPKGSQVTDTQYF
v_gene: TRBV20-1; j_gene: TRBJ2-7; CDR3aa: CSARVGGSSYEQYF
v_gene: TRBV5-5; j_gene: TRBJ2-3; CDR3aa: CASSLGQGRADTQYF
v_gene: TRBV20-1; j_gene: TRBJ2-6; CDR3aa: CSAGPSGANVLTF
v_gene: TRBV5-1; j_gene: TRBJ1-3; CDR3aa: CASPVVGRGLSGNTIYF
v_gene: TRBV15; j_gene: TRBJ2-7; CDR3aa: CATSRDRVGEQYF
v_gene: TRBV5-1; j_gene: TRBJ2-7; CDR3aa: CASSLTTYEQYF
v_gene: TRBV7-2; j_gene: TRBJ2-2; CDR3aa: CASSLVGITGELFF
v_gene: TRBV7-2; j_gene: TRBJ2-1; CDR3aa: CASSPAGGGNEQFF
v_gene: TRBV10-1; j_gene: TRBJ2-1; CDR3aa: CASSDNGLSPHSYNEQFF
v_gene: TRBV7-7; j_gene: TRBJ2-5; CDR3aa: CASSFGQGEETQYF
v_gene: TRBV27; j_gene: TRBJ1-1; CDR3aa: CASSLSRGMNTEAFF
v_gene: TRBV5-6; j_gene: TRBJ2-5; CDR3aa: CASSDESGQETQYF
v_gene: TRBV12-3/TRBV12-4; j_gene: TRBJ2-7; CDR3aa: CASSLRRVLHEQYF
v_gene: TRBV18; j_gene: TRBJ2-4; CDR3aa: CASSKDRSKNIQYF
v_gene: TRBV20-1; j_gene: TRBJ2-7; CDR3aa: CSAPQQGPGPYEQYF
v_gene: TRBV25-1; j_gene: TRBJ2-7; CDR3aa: CASSDWTGLRGEQYF
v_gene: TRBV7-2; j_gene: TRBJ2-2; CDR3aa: CASSWTSGGGNGELFF